This TCR beta chain came from a study of regulatory T cells in long-lasting Graves disease. Study-level points and caveats: Reduced TCR diversity was observed in persistent Graves' patients versus newly diagnosed patients.

Library construction for TCR beta used iRepertoire HTBI primers and Arm-PCR of CDR3 regions. TCRdb re-called the multiplex PCR reads through MiXCR, storing one row per CDR3 protein. The data hold some 560,000 distinct CDR3 sequences, with about 16% observed a single time. To note about this clonotype: Its cognate antigen is unknown.

Time point defined: newly diagnosed GD, antithyroid drugs for less than 3 months. RNA from PBMCs was the source of the TCR library. This sample was shared with a second study, whose subject was T cells in Graves' hyperthyroidism and ophthalmopathy. That source notes: Disease duration under 2 months; hyperthyroidism patients were aged 18 to 65.

The clonotype originates from a woman aged 40-60 years with Graves disease. The sequenced sample was peripheral blood mononuclear cells (PBMCs), obtained at new diagnosis, from a patient treated with antithyroid drugs.

The DNA of the CDR3 is TGCAGTGCGGAAGAGACAGGCCAAGAGACCCAGTACTTC. Translating gives CSAEETGQETQYF. This rearrangement joins TRBV20-1 to TRBJ2-5, with D tentatively TRBD1 (6 bases). V lost 6 bases to trimming and J lost 1 base, with 12 bases between them. This CDR3 contains 13 residues. CDR1 and CDR2 from the germline V gene are DFQATT and SNEGSKA (reference sequence).